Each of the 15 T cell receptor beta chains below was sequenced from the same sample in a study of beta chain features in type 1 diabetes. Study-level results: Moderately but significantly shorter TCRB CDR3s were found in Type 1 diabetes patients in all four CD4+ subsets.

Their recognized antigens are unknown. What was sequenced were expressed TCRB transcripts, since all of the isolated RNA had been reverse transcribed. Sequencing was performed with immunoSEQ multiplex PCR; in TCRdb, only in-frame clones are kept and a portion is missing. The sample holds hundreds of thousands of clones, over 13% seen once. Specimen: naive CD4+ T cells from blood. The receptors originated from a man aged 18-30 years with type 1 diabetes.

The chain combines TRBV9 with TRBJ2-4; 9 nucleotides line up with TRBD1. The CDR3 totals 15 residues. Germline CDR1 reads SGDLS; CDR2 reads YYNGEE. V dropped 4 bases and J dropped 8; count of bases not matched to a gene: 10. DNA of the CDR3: TGTGCCAGCAGCTCCCGGGACAGGGTGTCGGACATTCAGTACTTC. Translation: CASSSRDRVSDIQYF.

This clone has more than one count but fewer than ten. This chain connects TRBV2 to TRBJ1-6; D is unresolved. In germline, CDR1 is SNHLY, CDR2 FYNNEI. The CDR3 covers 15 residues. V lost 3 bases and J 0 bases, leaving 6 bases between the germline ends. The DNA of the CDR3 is TGTGCCAGCAGTGACAGGAGCTCCTATAATTCACCCCTCCACTTT. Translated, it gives CASSDRSSYNSPLHF. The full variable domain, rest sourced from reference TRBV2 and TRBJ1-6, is EPEVTQTPSHQVTQMGQEVILRCVPISNHLYFYWYRQILGQKVEFLVSFYNNEISEKSEIFDDQFSVERPDGSNFTLKIRSTKLEDSAMYFCASSDRSSYNSPLHFGNGTRLTVT.

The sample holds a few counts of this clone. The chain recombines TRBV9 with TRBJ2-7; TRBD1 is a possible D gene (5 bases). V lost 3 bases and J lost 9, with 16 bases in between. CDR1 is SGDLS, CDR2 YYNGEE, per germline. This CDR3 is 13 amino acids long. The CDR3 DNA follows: TGTGCCAGCAGCGCGCAAGGGGCCACTGGGCAGTACTTC. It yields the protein CASSAQGATGQYF. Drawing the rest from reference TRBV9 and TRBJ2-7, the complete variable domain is DSGVTQTPKHLITATGQRVTLRCSPRSGDLSVYWYQQSLDQGLQFLIQYYNGEERAKGNILERFSAQQFPDLHSELNLSSLELGDSALYFCASSAQGATGQYFGPGTRLTVT.

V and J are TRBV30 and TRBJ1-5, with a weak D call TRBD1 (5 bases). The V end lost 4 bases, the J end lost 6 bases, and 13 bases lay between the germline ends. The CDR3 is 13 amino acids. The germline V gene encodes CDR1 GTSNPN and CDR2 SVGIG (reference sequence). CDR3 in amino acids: CAWTGGGGQPQHF. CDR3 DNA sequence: TGTGCCTGGACTGGGGGAGGCGGTCAGCCCCAGCATTTT. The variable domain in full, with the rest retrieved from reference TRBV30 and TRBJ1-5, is SQTIHQWPATLVQPVGSPLSLECTVEGTSNPNLYWYRQAAGRGLQLLFYSVGIGQISSEVPQNLSASRPQDRQFILSSKKLLLSDSGFYLCAWTGGGGQPQHFGDGTRLSIL.

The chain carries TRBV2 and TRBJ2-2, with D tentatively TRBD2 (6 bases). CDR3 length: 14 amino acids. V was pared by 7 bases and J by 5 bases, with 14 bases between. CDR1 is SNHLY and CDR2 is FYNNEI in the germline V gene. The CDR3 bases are TGTGCCAGCACCGTGGAGGGAAGAACCGGGGAGCTGTTTTTT. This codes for CASTVEGRTGELFF.

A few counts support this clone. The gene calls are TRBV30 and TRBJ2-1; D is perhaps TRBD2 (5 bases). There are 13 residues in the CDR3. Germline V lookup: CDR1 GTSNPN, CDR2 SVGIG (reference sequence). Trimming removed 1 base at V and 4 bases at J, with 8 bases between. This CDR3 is CAWSATGYNEQFF. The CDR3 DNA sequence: TGTGCCTGGAGTGCCACGGGGTACAATGAGCAGTTCTTC.

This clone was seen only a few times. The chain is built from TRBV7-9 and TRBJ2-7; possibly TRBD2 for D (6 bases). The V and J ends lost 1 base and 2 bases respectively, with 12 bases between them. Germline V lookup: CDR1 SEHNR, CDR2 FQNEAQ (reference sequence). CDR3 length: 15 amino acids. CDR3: CASSLELGGTYEQYF. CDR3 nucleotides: TGTGCCAGCAGCTTAGAGTTAGGCGGGACCTACGAGCAGTACTTC.

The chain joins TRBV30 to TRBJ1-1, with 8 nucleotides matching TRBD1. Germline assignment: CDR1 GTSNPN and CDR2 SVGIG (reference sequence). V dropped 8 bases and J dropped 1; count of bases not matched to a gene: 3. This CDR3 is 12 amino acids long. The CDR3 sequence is CAGDRRNTEAFF. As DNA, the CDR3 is TGTGCCGGGGACAGGAGGAACACTGAAGCTTTCTTT.

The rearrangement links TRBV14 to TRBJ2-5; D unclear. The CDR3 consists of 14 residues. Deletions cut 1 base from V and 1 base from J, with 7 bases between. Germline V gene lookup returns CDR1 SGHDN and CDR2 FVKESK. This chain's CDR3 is CASSQGRLQETQYF. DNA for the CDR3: TGTGCCAGCAGCCAAGGACGGCTCCAAGAGACCCAGTACTTC.

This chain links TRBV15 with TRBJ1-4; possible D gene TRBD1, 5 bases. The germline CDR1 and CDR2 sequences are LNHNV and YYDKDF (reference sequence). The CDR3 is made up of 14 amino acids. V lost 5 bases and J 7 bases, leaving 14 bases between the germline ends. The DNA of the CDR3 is TGTGCCACCAGCTGGGTCCTGGGGGGTGAAAAACTGTTTTTT. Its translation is CATSWVLGGEKLFF.

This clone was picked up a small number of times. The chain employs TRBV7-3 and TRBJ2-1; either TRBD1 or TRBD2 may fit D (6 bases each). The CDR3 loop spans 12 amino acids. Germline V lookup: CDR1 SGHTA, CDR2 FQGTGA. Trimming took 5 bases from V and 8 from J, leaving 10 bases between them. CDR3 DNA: TGTGCCAGCAGCAAAAGGGGGGATGAGCAGTTCTTC. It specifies CASSKRGDEQFF.

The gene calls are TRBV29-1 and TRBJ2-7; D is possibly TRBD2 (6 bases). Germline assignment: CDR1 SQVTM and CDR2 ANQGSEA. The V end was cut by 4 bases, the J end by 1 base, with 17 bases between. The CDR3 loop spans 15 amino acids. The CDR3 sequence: CSVGSHWGVSYEQYF. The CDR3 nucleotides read TGCAGCGTTGGTTCACACTGGGGGGTTTCCTACGAGCAGTACTTC.

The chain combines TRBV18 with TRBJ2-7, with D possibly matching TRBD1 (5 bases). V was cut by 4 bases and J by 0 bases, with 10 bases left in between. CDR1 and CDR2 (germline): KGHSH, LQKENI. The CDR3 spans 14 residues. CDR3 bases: TGTGCCAGCTCACAGACAGAAATCTCCTACGAGCAGTACTTC. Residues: CASSQTEISYEQYF.

For the CDR3, the DNA is TGCGCCAGCACCCTACAGGCGTTTGATTACACTGAAGCTTTCTTT. Encoded protein: CASTLQAFDYTEAFF. This chain joins TRBV5-1 and TRBJ1-1; the D gene is possibly TRBD1 (5 bases). Germline V lookup: CDR1 SGHRS, CDR2 YFSETQ. The CDR3 loop spans 15 amino acids. The germline V and J ends were trimmed by 6 bases and 3 bases, with 18 bases remaining between them.

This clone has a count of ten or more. CDR3 nucleotide sequence: TGTGCCATCACCGAGCGCCTTCTAGAGACCCAGTACTTC. Its protein is CAITERLLETQYF. The chain is built from TRBV10-3 and TRBJ2-5; D gene ambiguous. V was cut by 7 bases and J by 4 bases, with 13 bases left in between. The germline V gene has CDR1 ENHRY and CDR2 SYGVKD. This CDR3 has 13 residues.